The rows below give T cell receptor beta chains drawn from one sample of a study of graft-versus-host responses after intestinal transplantation. TCRdb keeps only in-frame clones here, not all; method: immunoSEQ multiplex PCR. The sample yields about 54,000 clones, about 89% seen once. The sequencing here drew on PBMCs, taken 650 to 680 days after intestinal transplant. The receptors here all came from a human patient who received an intestinal transplant, so some T cells may come from the graft donor. Both conserved end residues are part of each CDR3. The D gene is left open where the match is weak. Expanded clones get a size class; other rows say once, few or many, or leave the size out.

TRBV12-5	.	TRBJ2-7	.	TGTGCTAGTGGGGCGGAATACTCCTACGAGCAGTACTTC	CASGAEYSYEQYF
TRBV7-3	.	TRBJ2-1	.	TGTGCCAGCAGCTTGGAGATTTATGGTGAGCAGTTCTTC	CASSLEIYGEQFF
TRBV19	.	TRBJ1-1	TRBD1	TGTGCCAGTACCGGACAGGTTCTAACCCGACCGACGACTTTCTTT	CASTGQVLTRPTTFF
TRBV10-2	.	TRBJ2-7	.	TGCGCCAGCAGTGCGGGCAGGGGGGAGATTTGGGAGAACCACGAGCAGTACTTC	CASSAGRGEIWENHEQYF
TRBV19	.	TRBJ2-5	.	TGTGCCAGTAGTCCGGGGGTCCAAGAGACCCAGTACTTC	CASSPGVQETQYF
TRBV20-1	.	TRBJ2-1	.	TGCAGTGCTAGAGATCGAAATGAGCAGTTCTTC	CSARDRNEQFF
TRBV19	.	TRBJ1-1	.	TGTGCCAGTAGTCAGGGTGAGGCTTTCTTT	CASSQGEAFF
TRBV7-3	.	TRBJ2-1	TRBD1	TGTGCCAGCAGTTCAGGGGGCAGGGCCCAGTTCTTC	CASSSGGRAQFF
TRBV5-1	once	TRBJ2-2	TRBD1	TGCGCCAGCAGCTTCGGACAGGGGACCGGGGAGCTGTTTTTT	CASSFGQGTGELFF
TRBV15	.	TRBJ2-3	.	TGTGCCACCTCAAGTGGGAGGCGGGGAATCGGCACAGATACGCAGTATTTT	CATSSGRRGIGTDTQYF
TRBV5-1	.	TRBJ2-7	TRBD1	TGCGCCAGCAGCCCGAGCCGGGACAGGGGATTAACCTACGAGCAGTACTTC	CASSPSRDRGLTYEQYF
TRBV2	.	TRBJ2-2	.	TGTGCCAGCAAAACAGGGTCTGGTAACACCGGGGAGCTGTTTTTT	CASKTGSGNTGELFF
TRBV9	.	TRBJ2-1	TRBD2	TGTGCCAGCAGCGTCACTAGCGGGGGGGTTAATGAGCAGTTCTTC	CASSVTSGGVNEQFF
TRBV4-1	.	TRBJ1-2	.	TGCGCCAGCAGCCAACAGGATACTAACTATGGCTACACCTTC	CASSQQDTNYGYTF